The clone carrying this T cell receptor beta chain was seen just once. Its antigen remains unidentified. It was with random hexamers that roughly 0.45 to 1 ug RNA was reverse transcribed. TCRdb independently ran MiXCR on the immunoSEQ multiplex PCR reads; one entry per CDR3 protein. The data show about 60,000 distinct CDR3 sequences, 90% to 95% seen once. These data belong to a study of CD8 T cells in Susac syndrome. Sequencing of TCR beta, carried out with a high-throughput approach, was applied to CD8+ and CD4+ T cells from the blood. Healthy donors were controls matched for age and sex. TEMRA cells were FACS-enriched, unlike CD8+ and CD4+ T cells, which were negatively isolated. V dropped 0 bases and J dropped 3; count of bases not matched to a gene: 2. The CDR3 extends over 14 amino acids. The germline V gene has CDR1 LGHNA and CDR2 YNFKEQ. General study findings and limits: As acknowledged by the study, its TCR sequencing and HLA analysis included a relatively small number of individuals.

V is TRBV4-2 and J is TRBJ2-7; 7 bases are a match to TRBD1. Sequencing was performed on CD8+ T cells from PBMCs. The source of this sequence is a human donor in good health. CDR3 in amino acids: CASSQDDRDYEQYF. The DNA for the CDR3 is TGTGCCAGCAGCCAAGATGACAGGGACTACGAGCAGTACTTC.